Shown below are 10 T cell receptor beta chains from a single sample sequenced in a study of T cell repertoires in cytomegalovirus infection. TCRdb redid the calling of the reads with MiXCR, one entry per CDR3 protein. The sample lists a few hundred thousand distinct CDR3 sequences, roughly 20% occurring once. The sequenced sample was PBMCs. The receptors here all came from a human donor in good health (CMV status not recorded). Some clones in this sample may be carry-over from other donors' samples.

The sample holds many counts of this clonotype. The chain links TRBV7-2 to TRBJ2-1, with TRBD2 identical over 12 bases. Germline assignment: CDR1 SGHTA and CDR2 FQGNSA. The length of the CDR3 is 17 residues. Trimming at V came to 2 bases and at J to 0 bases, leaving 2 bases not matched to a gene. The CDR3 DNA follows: TGTGCCAGCAGCTTAACTAGCGGGGGGAGCTCCTACAATGAGCAGTTCTTC. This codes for CASSLTSGGSSYNEQFF.

CDR3 DNA sequence: TGTGCCAGCAGCTCCCGGGATTCACCCCTCCACTTT. The encoded protein is CASSSRDSPLHF. The V gene is TRBV27, the J gene TRBJ1-6; D uncertain. Germline assignment: CDR1 MNHEY and CDR2 SMNVEV (reference sequence). V lost 6 bases and J 8 bases, leaving 8 bases between the germline ends. CDR3 size: 12 residues.

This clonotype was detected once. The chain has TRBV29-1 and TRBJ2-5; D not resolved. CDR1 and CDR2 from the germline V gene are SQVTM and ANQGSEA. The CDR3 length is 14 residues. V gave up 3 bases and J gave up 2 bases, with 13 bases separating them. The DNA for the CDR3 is TGCAGCGTTGATTTGGGCAAGAGACAAGAGACCCAGTACTTC. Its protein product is CSVDLGKRQETQYF.

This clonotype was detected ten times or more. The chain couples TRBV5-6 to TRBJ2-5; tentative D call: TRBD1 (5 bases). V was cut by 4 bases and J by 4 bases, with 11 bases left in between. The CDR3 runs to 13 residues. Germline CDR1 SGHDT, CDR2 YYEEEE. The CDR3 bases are TGTGCCAGCAGCCGGAGACAGTTAGAGACCCAGTACTTC. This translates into CASSRRQLETQYF.

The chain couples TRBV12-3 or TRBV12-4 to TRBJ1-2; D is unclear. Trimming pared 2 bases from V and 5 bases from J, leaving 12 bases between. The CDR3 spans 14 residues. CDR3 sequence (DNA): TGTGCCAGCAGTTTACGCCGACTCTTGTATGGCTACACCTTC. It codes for CASSLRRLLYGYTF.

In DNA, the CDR3 is TGTGCCAGCAGAGGACAGGGGGCAGTCTCACCCCTCCACTTT. It translates to CASRGQGAVSPLHF. The genes are TRBV2 and TRBJ1-6; 11 bases map to TRBD1. Germline V gene lookup returns CDR1 SNHLY and CDR2 FYNNEI. This CDR3 has 14 amino acids. The V gene end was trimmed by 6 bases and the J gene end by 10 bases; junction bases not matched to a gene: 5.

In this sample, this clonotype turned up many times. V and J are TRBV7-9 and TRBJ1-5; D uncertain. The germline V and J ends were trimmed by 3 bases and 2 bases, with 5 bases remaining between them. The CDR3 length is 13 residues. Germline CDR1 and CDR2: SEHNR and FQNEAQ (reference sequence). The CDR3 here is CASSLSGNQPQHF. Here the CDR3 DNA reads TGTGCCAGCAGCTTGTCGGGCAATCAGCCCCAGCATTTT.

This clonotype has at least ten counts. CDR3 nucleotide sequence: TGTGCCAGCAGCCATGGGACTAGCAAATCCACCGGGGAGCTGTTTTTT. Translated, it gives CASSHGTSKSTGELFF. This rearrangement joins TRBV7-6 to TRBJ2-2; 9 bases line up with TRBD2. The CDR3 contains 16 residues. Germline CDR1 SGHVS, CDR2 FNYEAQ. V gave up 5 bases and J gave up 4 bases; unmatched junction bases: 8. Filled out from reference TRBV7-6 and TRBJ2-2, the complete variable domain reads GAGVSQSPRYKVTKRGQDVALRCDPISGHVSLYWYRQALGQGPEFLTYFNYEAQQDKSGLPNDRFSAERPEGSISTLTIQRTEQRDSAMYRCASSHGTSKSTGELFFGEGSRLTVL.

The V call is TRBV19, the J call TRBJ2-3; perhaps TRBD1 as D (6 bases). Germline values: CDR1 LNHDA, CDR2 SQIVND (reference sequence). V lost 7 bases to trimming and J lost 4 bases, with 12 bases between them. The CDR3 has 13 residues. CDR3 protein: CASTHRAADTQYF. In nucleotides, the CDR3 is TGTGCCAGTACACACAGGGCCGCAGATACGCAGTATTTT.

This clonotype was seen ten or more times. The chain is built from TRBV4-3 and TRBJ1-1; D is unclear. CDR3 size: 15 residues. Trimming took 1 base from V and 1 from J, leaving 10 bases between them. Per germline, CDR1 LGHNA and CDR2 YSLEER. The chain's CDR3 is CASSQASWANTEAFF. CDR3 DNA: TGCGCCAGCAGCCAAGCCTCATGGGCGAACACTGAAGCTTTCTTT.